These 13 T cell receptor beta chains share one sample of origin, sequenced in a study of blood T cell repertoires in COVID-19. Data came from immunoSEQ multiplex PCR; TCRdb stores just in-frame clones and leaves some out. The repertoire holds roughly 190,000 clones, with 83% as singletons. The sample consisted of peripheral blood. Every receptor here comes from a woman aged 40 to 55 with acute or convalescent COVID-19.

The V call is TRBV29-1, the J call TRBJ1-1; possibly TRBD1 for D (6 bases). Between the trimmed V and J ends, which lost 6 bases and 7 bases, there was a span of 9 bases. Germline values: CDR1 SQVTM, CDR2 ANQGSEA. The CDR3 spans 10 residues. Here the CDR3 reads CSVSRGEAFF. In nucleotides, the CDR3 is TGCAGCGTCTCCAGGGGTGAAGCTTTCTTT.

J is TRBJ1-2 and V is TRBV2; 7 bases are shared with TRBD1. Germline V lookup: CDR1 SNHLY, CDR2 FYNNEI. Trimming removed 6 bases from V and 8 bases from J; junction bases left unmatched: 6. The CDR3 runs to 12 residues. The CDR3 spells CASRPRGDGYTF. The CDR3 DNA is TGTGCCAGCAGGCCCAGGGGGGACGGCTACACCTTC.

The chain has TRBV5-1 and TRBJ1-6; 8 bases fit TRBD1. The germline V gene has CDR1 SGHRS and CDR2 YFSETQ. The CDR3 length is 15 residues. V lost 4 bases, J lost 10 bases, and 10 bases stayed unmatched. The CDR3 sequence is CASSTEQGDGSPLHF. The CDR3 bases are TGCGCCAGCAGCACGGAACAGGGGGACGGATCACCCCTCCACTTT.

V gene TRBV19 combines with J gene TRBJ1-1; D gene unclear. This CDR3 is built from 15 residues. The germline CDR1 and CDR2 sequences are LNHDA and SQIVND (reference sequence). Trimming cost V 4 bases and J 2 bases, with 14 bases left between them. CDR3: CASSTIPDFNTEAFF. The CDR3 DNA follows: TGTGCCAGTAGTACCATACCGGACTTTAACACTGAAGCTTTCTTT.

J is TRBJ2-1 and V is TRBV11-2; no clear D. The germline V gene has CDR1 SGHAT and CDR2 FQNNGV. The CDR3 is 13 amino acids. V dropped 1 base and J dropped 6 bases, with 7 bases sitting between them. The CDR3 coding sequence is TGTGCCAGCAGCTTAGTCCCTATCAATGAGCAGTTCTTC. It specifies CASSLVPINEQFF.

V is TRBV7-2 and J is TRBJ1-2; 8 bases align to TRBD1. There are 14 residues in the CDR3. The V gene end was trimmed by 3 bases and the J gene end by 5 bases; junction bases not matched to a gene: 5. The germline gives CDR1 SGHTA, CDR2 FQGNSA. This CDR3 reads CASSLDRDRYGYTF. The CDR3 DNA follows: TGTGCCAGCAGCTTGGACAGGGATCGATATGGCTACACCTTC.

This clone appeared a few times. The rearrangement uses TRBV27 and TRBJ2-2; 15 bases match TRBD2. V shed 6 bases, J shed 4 bases, and the junction held 6 bases outside the gene matches. Germline values: CDR1 MNHEY, CDR2 SMNVEV (reference sequence). The CDR3 covers 17 residues. CDR3 sequence (DNA): TGTGCCAGCAGCGGACTAGCGGGAGGGCTGGGCACCGGGGAGCTGTTTTTT. Protein product: CASSGLAGGLGTGELFF.

The chain recombines TRBV5-1 with TRBJ2-1, with TRBD2 matching over 9 bases. With 3 bases clipped from V and 4 bases from J, the junction kept 8 bases outside the gene matches. The CDR3 extends over 16 amino acids. Germline V gene data show CDR1 as SGHRS and CDR2 as YFSETQ. The DNA of the CDR3 is TGCGCCAGCAGCTCGAACCTAGCGGGACAATACAATGAGCAGTTCTTC. Encoded protein: CASSSNLAGQYNEQFF.

V gene TRBV7-6 combines with J gene TRBJ2-3; possibly TRBD2 for D (7 bases). In germline, CDR1 is SGHVS, CDR2 FNYEAQ. This CDR3 region has 19 residues. V lost 5 bases and J lost 0, with 24 bases in between. The CDR3 protein is CASSLRTPRGGLSTDTQYF. CDR3 nucleotides: TGTGCCAGCAGCCTACGAACCCCGAGGGGGGGACTCAGCACAGATACGCAGTATTTT.

This clone was counted once. The rearrangement joins TRBV6-2 or TRBV6-3 to TRBJ1-2; 10 bases are shared with TRBD1. This CDR3 contains 17 residues. V was clipped by 5 bases and J by 3 bases; unmatched bases: 12. Germline-derived CDR1 and CDR2 are MNHEY and SVGEGT. The CDR3 nucleotides read TGTGCCAGCAGTACCCGGGACAGGGGAAAAGGCGACTATGGCTACACCTTC. Its protein is CASSTRDRGKGDYGYTF.

This clone appeared once. The genes are TRBV28 and TRBJ2-7; D is possibly TRBD2 (7 bases). This CDR3 has 15 residues. Germline V gives CDR1 MDHEN, CDR2 SYDVKM. V lost 5 bases and J lost 3, with 17 bases in between. This chain's CDR3 is CASSPLGGANYEQYF. The DNA for the CDR3 is TGTGCCAGCAGTCCCTTGGGGGGGGCGAACTACGAGCAGTACTTC.

V gene TRBV7-2 combines with J gene TRBJ1-5, with D possibly TRBD1 on 5 matching bases. The CDR3 runs 13 residues. The germline V gene has CDR1 SGHTA and CDR2 FQGNSA. Trimming cost V 5 bases and J 9 bases, with 14 bases left between them. The chain's CDR3 is CASSAPGGGPQHF. For the CDR3, the DNA is TGTGCCAGCAGCGCACCCGGGGGGGGGCCCCAGCATTTT.

This chain links TRBV5-1 with TRBJ1-4; TRBD1 matches at 8 bases. This CDR3 has 14 amino acids. J gave up 8 bases and V 0 bases, and 3 bases lay outside the gene matches. CDR1 is SGHRS, CDR2 YFSETQ, per germline. The CDR3 bases are TGCGCCAGCAGCTTGGGGACAGGGATAGAAAAACTGTTTTTT. This gives the protein CASSLGTGIEKLFF.